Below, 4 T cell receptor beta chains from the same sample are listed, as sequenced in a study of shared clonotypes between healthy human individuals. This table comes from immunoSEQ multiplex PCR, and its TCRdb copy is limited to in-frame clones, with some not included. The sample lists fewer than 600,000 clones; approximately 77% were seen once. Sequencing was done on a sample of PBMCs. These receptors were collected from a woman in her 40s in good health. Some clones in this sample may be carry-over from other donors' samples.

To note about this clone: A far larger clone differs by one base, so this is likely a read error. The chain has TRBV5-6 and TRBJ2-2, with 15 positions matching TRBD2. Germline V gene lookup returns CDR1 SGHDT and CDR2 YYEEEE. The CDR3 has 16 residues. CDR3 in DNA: TGTGCCAGCAGCAAGGGACTAGCGGGAGGTCCCGGGGAGATGTTTTTT. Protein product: CASSKGLAGGPGEMFF.

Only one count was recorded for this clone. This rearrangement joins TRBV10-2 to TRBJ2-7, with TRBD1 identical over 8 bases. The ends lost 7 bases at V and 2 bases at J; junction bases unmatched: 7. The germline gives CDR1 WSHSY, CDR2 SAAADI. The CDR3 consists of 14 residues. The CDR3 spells CASIPDRATYEQYF. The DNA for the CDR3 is TGCGCCAGCATCCCGGACAGGGCTACCTACGAGCAGTACTTC.

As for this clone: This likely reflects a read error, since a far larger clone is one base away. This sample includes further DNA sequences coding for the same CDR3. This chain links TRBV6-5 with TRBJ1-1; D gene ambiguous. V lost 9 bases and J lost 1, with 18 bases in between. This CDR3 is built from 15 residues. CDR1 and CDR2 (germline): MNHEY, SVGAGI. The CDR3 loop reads CASSPDRPKNTEAFF. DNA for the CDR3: TGTGCCAGTAGTCCCGACCGACCGAAGAACACTGAAGCTTTCTTT.

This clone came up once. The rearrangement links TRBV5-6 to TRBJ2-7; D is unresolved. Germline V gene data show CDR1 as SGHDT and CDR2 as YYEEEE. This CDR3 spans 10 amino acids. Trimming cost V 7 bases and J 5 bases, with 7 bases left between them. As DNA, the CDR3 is TGTGCCAGCCTCCGGCACGAGCAGTACTTC. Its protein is CASLRHEQYF.